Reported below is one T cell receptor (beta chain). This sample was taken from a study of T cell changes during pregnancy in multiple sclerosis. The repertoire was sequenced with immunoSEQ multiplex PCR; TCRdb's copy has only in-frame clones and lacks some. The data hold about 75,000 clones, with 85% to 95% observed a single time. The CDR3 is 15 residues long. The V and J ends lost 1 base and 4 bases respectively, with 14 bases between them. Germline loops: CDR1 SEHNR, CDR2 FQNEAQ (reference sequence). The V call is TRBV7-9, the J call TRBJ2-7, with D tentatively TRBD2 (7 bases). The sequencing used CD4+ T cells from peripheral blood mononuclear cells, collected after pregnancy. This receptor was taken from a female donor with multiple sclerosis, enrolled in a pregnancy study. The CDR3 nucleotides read TGTGCCAGCAGCTTAGGGGGAGGGGGGATATACGAGCAGTACTTC. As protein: CASSLGGGGIYEQYF.